This T cell receptor (beta chain) emerged from a study of sequential checkpoint blockade in melanoma (dated by TCRdb to between 2018 and 2020). Background on the whole study: In a 1:1 randomization, patients received either first-line nivolumab then ipilimumab (arm A) or ipilimumab then nivolumab (arm B). Maintenance nivolumab was given following each of the two trial sequences. The study at large found these results: Larger, independent patient cohorts are needed to validate the response-prediction model that combines TCR metrics and mutation burden.

Note on this clone: The antigen this receptor binds is unknown. No much larger clone is present one base from it, and per-base qualities are unavailable.

TCRbeta CDR3 regions were immunosequenced from genomic DNA with the immunoSEQ Assay. Genomic DNA was amplified by bias-controlled multiplex PCR before high-throughput sequencing. The original pipeline was this. To quantify the absolute abundance of each unique TCRbeta CDR3 region, the sequences were collapsed and filtered. Clonality, defined as 1 minus Pielou's evenness, was calculated using productive rearrangements only. A previously published method was used to identify clones with significantly greater frequencies in on-treatment samples than in baseline samples. Entries here come from immuneACCESS through TCRdb and include only in-frame sequences with V and J called. Some clones fail to appear in such tables; in the studies checked, an unresolved V gene covers under half of the shortfall, and the cause of the remainder is unknown. V, J and clone size derive from that table, while D and trimming were established from the DNA sequence. The sample includes about 29,000 clones, with about 77% observed a single time. The ten largest account for roughly 20% of the sample.

The sample's treatment or condition label, decoded: randomized to nivolumab then ipilimumab (arm A) or the reverse (arm B). None of the patients in the trial had previously been given DNA-damaging chemotherapy. On a FACS Aria II flow cytometer, live CD3+CD8+ cells that were negative for CD19 and CD56 were sorted from thawed PBMCs. Samples were obtained from patients with melanoma enrolled in CheckMate 064, a randomized, open-label phase II trial of sequential checkpoint blockade. Peripheral blood mononuclear cells were collected by leukapheresis, purified with Ficoll-Paque, and frozen in human serum with roughly 9.9% DMSO. Immediately after sorting, the purity of sorted blood CD3+CD8+ cells was verified to be >98%, after which DNA was extracted. V sheds 0 bases and J sheds 5 bases, leaving 14 bases between their ends. CDR1 and CDR2 were assigned from the germline V gene as SGDLS and YYNGEE. From the cysteine up to the phenylalanine, the CDR3 has a length of 15 residues. The sequence is cut down to CDR3 DNA, 45 bases in frame from base 1.

This TCR was sampled from a human donor with melanoma. The chain was built from TRBV9 and TRBJ2-5; possibly the D gene is TRBD1, per 5 matching bases. The sample consisted of CD8+ T cells sorted from blood (inferred from file names), taken from a patient given nivolumab and ipilimumab in sequence. The CDR3 sequence is CASSVGIGVGETQYF. DNA sequence: TGTGCCAGCAGCGTAGGTATAGGGGTGGGCGAGACCCAGTACTTC.